The TCR beta chain under discussion was sequenced for a study of shared clonotypes between healthy human individuals. Study-wide background: Three plates each covered CD4 naive and memory; CD8 naive two, CD8 memory one.

Details on this clone: Antigen specificity is unknown.

The protocol was immunoSEQ multiplex PCR, while the TCRdb copy is restricted to in-frame clones and leaves out a portion. Among around 510,000 clones listed, roughly 95% were seen once. Regarding the study as a whole: Represented genetic and exposure-history diversity was restricted by having few donors. Lower generation probabilities were found for non-shared clonotypes than for those shared by all four donors.

The specimen was naive CD4+ T cells sorted from blood. Subset defined: CD45RA+ positively selected. The receptor was derived from a woman aged 25 to 45 in good health.

This CDR3 reads CASSLGLRHPRGSYNEQFF. CDR3 DNA: TGTGCCAGCAGCTTAGGACTCAGACACCCGAGAGGCTCCTACAATGAGCAGTTCTTC. The J gene is TRBJ2-1, the V gene TRBV11-2, with D uncertain. Germline loops: CDR1 SGHAT, CDR2 FQNNGV. V was trimmed by 1 base and J by 0 bases, leaving 19 bases between them. There are 19 residues in the CDR3.